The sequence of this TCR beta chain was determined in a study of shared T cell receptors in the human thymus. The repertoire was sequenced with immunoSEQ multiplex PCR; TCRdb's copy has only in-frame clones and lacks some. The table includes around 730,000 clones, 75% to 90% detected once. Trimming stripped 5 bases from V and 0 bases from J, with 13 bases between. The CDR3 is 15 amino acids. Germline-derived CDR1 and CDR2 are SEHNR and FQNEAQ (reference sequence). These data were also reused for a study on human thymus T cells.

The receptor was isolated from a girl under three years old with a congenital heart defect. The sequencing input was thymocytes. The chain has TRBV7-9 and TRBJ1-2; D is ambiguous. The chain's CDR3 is CASSPSSRTNYGYTF. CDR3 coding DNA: TGTGCCAGCAGCCCCAGTAGCAGAACTAACTATGGCTACACCTTC. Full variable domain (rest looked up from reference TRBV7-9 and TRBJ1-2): DTGVSQNPRHKITKRGQNVTFRCDPISEHNRLYWYRQTLGQGPEFLTYFQNEAQLEKSRLLSDRFSAERPKGSFSTLEIQRTEQGDSAMYLCASSPSSRTNYGYTFGSGTRLTVV.